This TCR beta chain was identified during a study of blood T cell repertoires in COVID-19. Study details: Some COVID-19 samples were acute and others convalescent; all came from the United States, Italy and Spain.

The CDR3 runs 15 residues. The V gene lost 0 bases and the J gene lost 5 bases, with 14 bases spanning the gap. The germline V gene has CDR1 SGHRS and CDR2 YFSETQ. Generated by immunoSEQ multiplex PCR, the TCRdb table keeps only in-frame clones and is missing some. This sample has some 230,000 clones, with 70% to 90% found just once. The sequenced sample was peripheral blood. The J gene is TRBJ1-2, the V gene TRBV5-1; no reliable D call. This clonotype was obtained from a man between 35 and 55 years old with acute or convalescent COVID-19. CDR3 nucleotide sequence: TGCGCCAGCAGCTTGGAAGGTGGTGGGCAGTATGGCTACACCTTC. Translation gives CASSLEGGGQYGYTF.